Below, one TCR beta chain is given with its context. MiXCR was run by TCRdb on the 5' RACE reads, yielding one entry per CDR3 protein. The data show around 250,000 distinct CDR3 sequences, 6% to 7.5% seen once. CDR3 length: 12 amino acids. The V end was cut by 5 bases, the J end by 5 bases, with 12 bases between. Germline V CDR1 and CDR2: SQVTM, ANQGSEA. The data originate from a study of T cells after yellow fever vaccination. The J gene is TRBJ1-2, the V gene TRBV29-1, with D unclear. This material consisted of CD4+ T cells sorted from PBMCs, taken 15 days after the yellow fever booster vaccination. The clonotype originates from a man aged 25 to 45 who received the YFV17D yellow fever vaccine. CDR3 sequence reads: CSVLLPGYGYTF. The CDR3 nucleotides are TGCAGCGTTCTGCTTCCCGGGTATGGCTACACCTTC.